The entry below gives a single T cell receptor beta chain sequence along with its context. This CDR3 is 13 amino acids long. The V end lost 6 bases, the J end lost 5 bases, and 14 bases lay between the germline ends. Per the germline V gene, CDR1 is SQVTM and CDR2 is ANQGSEA. Sequencing was performed with immunoSEQ multiplex PCR; in TCRdb, only in-frame clones are kept and a portion is missing. The sample has around 18,000 clones, around 69% seen once. The treatment here: randomized to nivolumab then ipilimumab (arm A) or the reverse (arm B). No patient had prior DNA-damaging chemotherapy. From thawed PBMCs, live CD3+CD8+ cells negative for CD19 and CD56 were sorted. The record originates from a study of sequential checkpoint blockade in melanoma.

The sequencing used CD8+ T cells sorted from blood (inferred from file names), collected from a patient given nivolumab and ipilimumab in sequence. The chain joins TRBV29-1 to TRBJ2-1; D is uncertain. The clonotype comes from a human donor with melanoma. The CDR3 DNA reads TGCAGCGTCCTCGACTTCCTAAACAATGAGCAGTTCTTC. It is translated as CSVLDFLNNEQFF.